This section outlines one T cell receptor beta chain sequence together with its context. The antigen remains unidentified. The CDR3 length is 12 residues. V was clipped by 8 bases and J by 5 bases, with 10 bases between them. Germline V gene sequence: CDR1 SGHTA, CDR2 FQGTGA. These data originate in a study of post-analysis software for immune sequencing data. At the level of the study: The patients showed relapsing-remitting, secondary progressive and progressive-relapsing multiple sclerosis courses. Whole-study results and caveats: The five TRBV segments detected at higher frequency in patients than in controls included TRBV5-6, TRBV5-1 and TRBV20-1. Comparison with controls showed significantly lower normalized Chao1 diversity in multiple sclerosis patients.

Unique-molecular-identifier-tagged TCR beta cDNA libraries were used. Hundreds of thousands of cDNA molecules were obtained from roughly 1.1 to 9.2 million T cells. TCRdb re-derived calls from the PCR reads in MiXCR, one entry per CDR3 protein. The repertoire holds about 400,000 distinct CDR3 sequences, with about a third as singletons. The genes are TRBV7-3 and TRBJ1-5; D is unresolved. The receptor was isolated from a girl under 18 with multiple sclerosis. The sample taken for sequencing was blood. CDR3 coding DNA: TGTGCCAGCCCCTTTCCAGATCAGCCCCAGCATTTT. Its protein is CASPFPDQPQHF.